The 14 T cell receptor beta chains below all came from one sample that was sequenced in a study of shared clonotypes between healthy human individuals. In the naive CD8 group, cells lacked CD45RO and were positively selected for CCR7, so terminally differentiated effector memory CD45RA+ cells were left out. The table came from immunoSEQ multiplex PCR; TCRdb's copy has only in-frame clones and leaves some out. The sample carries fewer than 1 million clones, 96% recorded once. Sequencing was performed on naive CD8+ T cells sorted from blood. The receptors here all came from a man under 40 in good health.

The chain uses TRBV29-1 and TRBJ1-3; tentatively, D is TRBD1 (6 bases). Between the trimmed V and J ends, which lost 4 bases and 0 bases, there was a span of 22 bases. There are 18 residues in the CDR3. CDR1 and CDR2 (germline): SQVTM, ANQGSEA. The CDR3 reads CSVVHTDLDRSSGNTIYF. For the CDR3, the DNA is TGCAGCGTTGTTCACACCGACCTAGACAGGAGCTCTGGAAACACCATATATTTT.

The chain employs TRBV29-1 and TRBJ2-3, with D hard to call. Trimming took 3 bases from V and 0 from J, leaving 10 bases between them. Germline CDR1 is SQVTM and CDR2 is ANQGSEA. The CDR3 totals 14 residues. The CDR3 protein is CSVEGARSTDTQYF. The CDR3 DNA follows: TGCAGCGTTGAGGGCGCTCGGAGCACAGATACGCAGTATTTT.

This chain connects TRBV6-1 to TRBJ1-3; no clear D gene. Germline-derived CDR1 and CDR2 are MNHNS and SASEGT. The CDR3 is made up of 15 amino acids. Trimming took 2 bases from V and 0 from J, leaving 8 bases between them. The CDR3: CASSELGFSGNTIYF. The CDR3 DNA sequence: TGTGCCAGCAGTGAACTTGGTTTCTCTGGAAACACCATATATTTT.

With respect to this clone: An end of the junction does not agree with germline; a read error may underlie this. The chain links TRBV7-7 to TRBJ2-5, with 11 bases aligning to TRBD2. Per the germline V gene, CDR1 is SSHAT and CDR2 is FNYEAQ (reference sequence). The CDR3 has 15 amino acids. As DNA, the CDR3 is TGTGCTAGCAGCGCGGGACTAGCGGACCAAGAGACCCAGTACTTC. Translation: CASSAGLADQETQYF.

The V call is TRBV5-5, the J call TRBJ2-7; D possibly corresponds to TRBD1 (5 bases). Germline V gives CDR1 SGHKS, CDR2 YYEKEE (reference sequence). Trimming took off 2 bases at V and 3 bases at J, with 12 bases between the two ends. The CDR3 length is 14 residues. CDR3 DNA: TGTGCCAGCAGCTTTCAGGGAACCCTCTACGAGCAGTACTTC. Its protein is CASSFQGTLYEQYF.

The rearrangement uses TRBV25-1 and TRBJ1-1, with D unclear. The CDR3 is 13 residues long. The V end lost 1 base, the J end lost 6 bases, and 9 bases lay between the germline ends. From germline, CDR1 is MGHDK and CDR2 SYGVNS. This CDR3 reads CASSELGRAEAFF. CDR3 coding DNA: TGTGCCAGCAGTGAATTGGGTCGGGCTGAAGCTTTCTTT.

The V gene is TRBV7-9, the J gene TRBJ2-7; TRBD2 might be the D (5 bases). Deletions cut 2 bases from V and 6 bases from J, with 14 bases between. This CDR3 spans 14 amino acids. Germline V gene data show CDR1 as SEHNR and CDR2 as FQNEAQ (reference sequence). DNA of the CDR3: TGTGCCAGCAGCTTAACGGGGAATTATATCGAGCAGTACTTC. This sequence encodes CASSLTGNYIEQYF.

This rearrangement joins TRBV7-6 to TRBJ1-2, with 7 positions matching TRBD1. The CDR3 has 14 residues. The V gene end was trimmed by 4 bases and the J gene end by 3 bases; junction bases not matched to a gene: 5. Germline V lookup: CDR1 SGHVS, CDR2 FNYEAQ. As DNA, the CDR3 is TGTGCCAGCAGCTCCACCGGGACAGACTATGGCTACACCTTC. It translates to CASSSTGTDYGYTF.

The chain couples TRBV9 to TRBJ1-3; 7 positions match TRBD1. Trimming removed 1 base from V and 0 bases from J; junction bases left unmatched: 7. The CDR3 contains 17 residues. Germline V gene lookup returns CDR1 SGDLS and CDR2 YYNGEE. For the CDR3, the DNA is TGTGCCAGCAGCGTAAGGGACAGCCTACTCTCTGGAAACACCATATATTTT. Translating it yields CASSVRDSLLSGNTIYF.

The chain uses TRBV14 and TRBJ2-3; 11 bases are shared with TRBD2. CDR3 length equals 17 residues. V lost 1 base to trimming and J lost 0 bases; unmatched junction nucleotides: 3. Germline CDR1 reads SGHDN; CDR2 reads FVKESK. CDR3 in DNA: TGTGCCAGCAGCCAAGGACTAGCGGGGCCTAGCACAGATACGCAGTATTTT. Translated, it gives CASSQGLAGPSTDTQYF.

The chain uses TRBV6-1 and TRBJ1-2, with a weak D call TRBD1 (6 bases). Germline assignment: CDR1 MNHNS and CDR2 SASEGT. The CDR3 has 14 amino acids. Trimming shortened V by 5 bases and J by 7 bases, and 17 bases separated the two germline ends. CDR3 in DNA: TGTGCCAGCAGTCCCCGTGGGGGGGGCATTGGCTACACCTTC. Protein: CASSPRGGGIGYTF.

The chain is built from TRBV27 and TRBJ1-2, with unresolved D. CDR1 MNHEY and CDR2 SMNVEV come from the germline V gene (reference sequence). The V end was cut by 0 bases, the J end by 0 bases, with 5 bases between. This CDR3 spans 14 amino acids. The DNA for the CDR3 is TGTGCCAGCAGTTTATCCCAGACTAACTATGGCTACACCTTC. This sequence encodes CASSLSQTNYGYTF.

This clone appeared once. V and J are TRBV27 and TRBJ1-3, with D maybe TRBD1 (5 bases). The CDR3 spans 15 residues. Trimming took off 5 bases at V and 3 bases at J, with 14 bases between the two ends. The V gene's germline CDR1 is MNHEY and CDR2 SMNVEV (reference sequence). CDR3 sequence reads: CASSPYQGLGNTIYF. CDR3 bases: TGTGCCAGCAGTCCTTACCAGGGACTTGGAAACACCATATATTTT.

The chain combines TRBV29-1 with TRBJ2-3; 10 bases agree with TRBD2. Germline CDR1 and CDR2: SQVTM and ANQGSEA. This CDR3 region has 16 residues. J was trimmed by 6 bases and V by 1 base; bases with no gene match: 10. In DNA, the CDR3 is TGCAGCGTTGAAGGCCTACTAGCGGGACGTGCGGATACGCAGTATTTT. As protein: CSVEGLLAGRADTQYF.